The clone carrying this TCR beta chain has a count of ten or more. The TCR beta CDR3 regions underwent amplification from RNA transcripts. HTBI primers primed a first-round RT-PCR, and a second-round multiplex PCR followed. Each CDR3 protein is one row after TCRdb ran MiXCR on the multiplex PCR reads. The repertoire includes approximately 380,000 distinct CDR3 sequences, approximately 21% of them detected once, and 2.5% to 3.5% sits in the top ten. The data stem from a study of Graves' ophthalmopathy and Graves' hyperthyroidism. V was pared by 0 bases and J by 6 bases, with 9 bases between. Germline-derived CDR1 and CDR2 are LNHDA and SQIVND (reference sequence). This CDR3 has 14 residues.

The receptor comes from a woman under 30 with stable Graves' hyperthyroidism. The sequencing sample was made of peripheral blood. The rearrangement joins TRBV19 to TRBJ1-5, with D unresolved. The CDR3 DNA sequence: TGTGCCAGTAGTATAGAGCACAGTGGTCAGCCCCAGCATTTT. This sequence encodes CASSIEHSGQPQHF.